This T cell receptor (beta chain) appears in the sequencing data of a study of memory CD4+ T cells and cytomegalovirus serostatus. Of note for this clone: Relative to the germline gene, one junction end is altered; a read error may explain this.

Single viable CD3+CD4+CD8-CD45RO+ cells were sorted as the memory CD4+ T cells. TCRdb keeps only in-frame clones here, not all; method: immunoSEQ multiplex PCR. The table includes under 55,000 clones, about 80% detected once. The specimen sequenced was memory CD4+ T cells from blood. The clonotype was recovered from an adult in good health and CMV-seronegative.

Written as DNA, the CDR3 is TGTGCCAGCAGTTCTAGATGGGACAGCCCCCACGGGTTC. It encodes CASSSRWDSPHGF. The rearrangement joins TRBV28 to TRBJ1-2; 7 nucleotides match TRBD1. In germline, CDR1 is MDHEN, CDR2 SYDVKM. The CDR3 covers 13 residues.